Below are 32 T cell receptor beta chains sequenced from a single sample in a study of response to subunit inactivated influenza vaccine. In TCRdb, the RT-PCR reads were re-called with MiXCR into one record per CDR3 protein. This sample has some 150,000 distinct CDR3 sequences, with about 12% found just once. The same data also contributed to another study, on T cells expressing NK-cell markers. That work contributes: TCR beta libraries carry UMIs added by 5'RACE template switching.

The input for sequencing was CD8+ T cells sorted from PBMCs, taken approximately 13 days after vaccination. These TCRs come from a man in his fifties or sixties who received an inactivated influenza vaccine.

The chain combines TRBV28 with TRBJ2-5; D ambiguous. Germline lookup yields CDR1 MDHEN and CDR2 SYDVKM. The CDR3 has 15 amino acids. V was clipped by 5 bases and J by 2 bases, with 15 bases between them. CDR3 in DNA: TGTGCCAGCAGTCTAGACAATCCAGTACAAGAGACCCAGTACTTC. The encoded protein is CASSLDNPVQETQYF.

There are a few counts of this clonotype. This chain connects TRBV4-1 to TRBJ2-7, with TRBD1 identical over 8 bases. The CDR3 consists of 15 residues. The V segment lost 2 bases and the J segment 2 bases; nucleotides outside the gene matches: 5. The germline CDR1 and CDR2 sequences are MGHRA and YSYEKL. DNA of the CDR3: TGCGCCAGCAGCCAAATCCAGGGGGCAACCTACGAGCAGTACTTC. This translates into CASSQIQGATYEQYF.

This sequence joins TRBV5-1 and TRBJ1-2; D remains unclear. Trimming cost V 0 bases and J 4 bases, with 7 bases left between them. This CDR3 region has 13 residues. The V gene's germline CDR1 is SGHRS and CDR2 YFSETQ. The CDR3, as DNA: TGCGCCAGCAGCTTGGACGCCGGCTATGGCTACACCTTC. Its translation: CASSLDAGYGYTF.

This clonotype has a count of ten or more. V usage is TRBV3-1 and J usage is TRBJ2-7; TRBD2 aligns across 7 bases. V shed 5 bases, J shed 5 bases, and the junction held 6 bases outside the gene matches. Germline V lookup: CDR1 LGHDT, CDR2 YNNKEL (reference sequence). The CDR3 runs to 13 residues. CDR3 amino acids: CASSYGAGDEQYF. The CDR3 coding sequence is TGTGCCAGCAGCTACGGGGCGGGGGACGAGCAGTACTTC.

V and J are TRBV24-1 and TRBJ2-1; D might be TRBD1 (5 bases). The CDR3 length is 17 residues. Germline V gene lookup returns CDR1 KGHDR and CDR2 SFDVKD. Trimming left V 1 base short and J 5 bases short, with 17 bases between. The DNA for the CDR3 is TGTGCCACCAGTGATTTTGTAAGGGGATCGAAGAACAATGAGCAGTTCTTC. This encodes CATSDFVRGSKNNEQFF.

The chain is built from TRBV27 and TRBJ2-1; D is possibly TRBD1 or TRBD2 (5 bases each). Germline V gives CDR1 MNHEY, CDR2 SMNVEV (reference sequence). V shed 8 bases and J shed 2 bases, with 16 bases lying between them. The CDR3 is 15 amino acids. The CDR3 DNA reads TGTGCCAGCTCGATCGGGGCAGGGACCTACAATGAGCAGTTCTTC. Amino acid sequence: CASSIGAGTYNEQFF.

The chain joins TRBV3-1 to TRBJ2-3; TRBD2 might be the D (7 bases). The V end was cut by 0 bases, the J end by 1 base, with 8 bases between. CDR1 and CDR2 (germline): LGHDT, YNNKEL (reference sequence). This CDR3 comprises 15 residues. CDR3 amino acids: CASSQEGGGTDTQYF. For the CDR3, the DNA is TGTGCCAGCAGCCAAGAAGGGGGGGGCACAGATACGCAGTATTTT.

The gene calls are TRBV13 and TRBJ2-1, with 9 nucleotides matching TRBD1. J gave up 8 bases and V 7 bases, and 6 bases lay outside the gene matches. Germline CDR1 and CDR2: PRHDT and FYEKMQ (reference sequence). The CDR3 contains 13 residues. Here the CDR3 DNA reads TGTGCCAGCACCGAACAGGGGGCCGATGAGCAGTTCTTC. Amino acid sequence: CASTEQGADEQFF.

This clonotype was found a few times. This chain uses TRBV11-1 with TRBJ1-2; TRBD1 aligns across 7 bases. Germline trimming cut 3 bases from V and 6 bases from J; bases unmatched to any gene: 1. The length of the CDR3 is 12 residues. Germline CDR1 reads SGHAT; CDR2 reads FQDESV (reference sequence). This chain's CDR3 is CASSFDRDGYTF. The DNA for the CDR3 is TGTGCCAGCAGCTTCGACAGGGATGGCTACACCTTC.

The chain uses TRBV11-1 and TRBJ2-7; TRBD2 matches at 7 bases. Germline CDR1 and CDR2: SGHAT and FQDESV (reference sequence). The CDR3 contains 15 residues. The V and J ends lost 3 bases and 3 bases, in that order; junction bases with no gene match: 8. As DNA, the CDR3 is TGTGCCAGCAGCTTCGGGGGGACTACCTACTACGAGCAGTACTTC. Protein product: CASSFGGTTYYEQYF.

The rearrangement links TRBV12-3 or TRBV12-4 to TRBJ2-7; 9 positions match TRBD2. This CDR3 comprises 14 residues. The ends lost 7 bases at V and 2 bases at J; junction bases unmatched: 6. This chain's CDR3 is CASKGTSSPYEQYF. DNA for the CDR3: TGTGCCAGCAAGGGGACTAGCTCACCCTACGAGCAGTACTTC.

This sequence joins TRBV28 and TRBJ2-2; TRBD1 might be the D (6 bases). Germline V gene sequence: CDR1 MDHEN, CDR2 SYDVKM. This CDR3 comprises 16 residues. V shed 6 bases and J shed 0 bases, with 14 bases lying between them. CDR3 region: CASSLSGVANTGELFF. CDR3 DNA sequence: TGTGCCAGCAGCCTATCAGGGGTGGCGAACACCGGGGAGCTGTTTTTT.

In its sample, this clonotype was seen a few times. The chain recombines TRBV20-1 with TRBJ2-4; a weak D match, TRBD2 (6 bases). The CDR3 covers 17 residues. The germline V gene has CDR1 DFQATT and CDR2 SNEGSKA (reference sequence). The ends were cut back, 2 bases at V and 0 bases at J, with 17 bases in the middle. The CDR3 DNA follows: TGCAGTGCTAGAAAGGCCGGAGGGGCTTTAGCCAAAAACATTCAGTACTTC. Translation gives CSARKAGGALAKNIQYF.

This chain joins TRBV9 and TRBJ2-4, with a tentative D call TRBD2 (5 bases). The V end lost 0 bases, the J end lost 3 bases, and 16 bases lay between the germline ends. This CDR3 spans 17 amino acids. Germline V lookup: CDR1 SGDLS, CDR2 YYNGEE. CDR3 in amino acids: CASSVDEGFIGKNIQYF. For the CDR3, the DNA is TGTGCCAGCAGCGTAGATGAGGGTTTTATTGGCAAAAACATTCAGTACTTC. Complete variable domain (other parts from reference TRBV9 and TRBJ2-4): DSGVTQTPKHLITATGQRVTLRCSPRSGDLSVYWYQQSLDQGLQFLIQYYNGEERAKGNILERFSAQQFPDLHSELNLSSLELGDSALYFCASSVDEGFIGKNIQYFGAGTRLSVL.

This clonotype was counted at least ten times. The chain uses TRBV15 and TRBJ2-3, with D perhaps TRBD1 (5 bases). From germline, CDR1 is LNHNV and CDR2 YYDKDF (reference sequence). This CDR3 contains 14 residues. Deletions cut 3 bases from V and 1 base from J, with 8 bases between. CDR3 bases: TGTGCCACCAGCAGTATCAGGGGCACAGATACGCAGTATTTT. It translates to CATSSIRGTDTQYF.

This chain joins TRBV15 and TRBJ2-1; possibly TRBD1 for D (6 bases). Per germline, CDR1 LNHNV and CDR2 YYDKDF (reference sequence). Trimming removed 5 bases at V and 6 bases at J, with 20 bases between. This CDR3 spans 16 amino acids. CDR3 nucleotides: TGTGCCACCAGCGCCTGGTTCAGGGGCCGGGGCAATGAGCAGTTCTTC. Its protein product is CATSAWFRGRGNEQFF.

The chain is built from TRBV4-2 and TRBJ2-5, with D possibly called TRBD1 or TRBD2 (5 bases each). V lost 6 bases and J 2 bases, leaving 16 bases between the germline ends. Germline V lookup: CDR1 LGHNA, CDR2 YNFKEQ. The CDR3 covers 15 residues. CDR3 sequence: CASRRGISTQETQYF. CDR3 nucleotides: TGTGCCAGCAGGAGGGGTATCTCGACTCAAGAGACCCAGTACTTC.

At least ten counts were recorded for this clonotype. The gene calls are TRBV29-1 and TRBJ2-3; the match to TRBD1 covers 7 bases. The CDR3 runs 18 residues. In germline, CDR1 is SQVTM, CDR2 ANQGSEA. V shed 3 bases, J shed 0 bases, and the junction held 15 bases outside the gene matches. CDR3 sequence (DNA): TGCAGCGTTGACCCACAGGGGCAATTCTTGGCTAGCACAGATACGCAGTATTTT. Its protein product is CSVDPQGQFLASTDTQYF.

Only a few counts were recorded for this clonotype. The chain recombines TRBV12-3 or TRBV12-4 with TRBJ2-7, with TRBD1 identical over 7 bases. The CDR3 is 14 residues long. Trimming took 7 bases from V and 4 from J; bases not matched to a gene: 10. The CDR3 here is CASTPDRRYYEQYF. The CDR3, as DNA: TGTGCCAGCACCCCGGACAGGAGATATTACGAGCAGTACTTC.

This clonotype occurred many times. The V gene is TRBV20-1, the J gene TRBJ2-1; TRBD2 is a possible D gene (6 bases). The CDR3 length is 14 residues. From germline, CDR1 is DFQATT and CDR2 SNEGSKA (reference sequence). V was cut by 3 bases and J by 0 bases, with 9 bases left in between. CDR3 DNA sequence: TGCAGTGCTAGGGTCGGGAGCTCCTACAATGAGCAGTTCTTC. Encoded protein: CSARVGSSYNEQFF.

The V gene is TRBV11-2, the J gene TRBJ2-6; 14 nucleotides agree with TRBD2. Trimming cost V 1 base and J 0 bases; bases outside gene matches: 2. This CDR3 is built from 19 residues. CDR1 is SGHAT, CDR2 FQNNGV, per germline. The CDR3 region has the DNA TGTGCCAGCAGCTTAGGGGGGACTAGCGGGGGCTCTGGGGCCAACGTCCTGACTTTC. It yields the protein CASSLGGTSGGSGANVLTF.

The CDR3 DNA sequence: TGTGCCAGCTCCTCAATTGGGGAGGACACCGGGGAGCTGTTTTTT. Its translation: CASSSIGEDTGELFF. The V and J genes are TRBV7-6 and TRBJ2-2, with D possibly being TRBD2 (6 bases). From germline, CDR1 is SGHVS and CDR2 FNYEAQ. Between the trimmed V and J ends, which lost 8 bases and 3 bases, there was a span of 16 bases. The CDR3 covers 15 residues.

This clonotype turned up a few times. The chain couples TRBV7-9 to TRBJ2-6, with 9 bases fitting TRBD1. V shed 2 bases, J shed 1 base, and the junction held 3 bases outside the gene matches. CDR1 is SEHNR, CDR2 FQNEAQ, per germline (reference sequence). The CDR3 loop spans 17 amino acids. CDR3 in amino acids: CASSLPGQGSGANVLTF. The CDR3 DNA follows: TGTGCCAGCAGCTTACCGGGACAGGGTTCTGGGGCCAACGTCCTGACTTTC.

The DNA of the CDR3 is TGTGCCAGCAGCTCCAACAGGGGGGCTGGCGAGCAGTACTTC. Amino acid sequence: CASSSNRGAGEQYF. V and J are TRBV13 and TRBJ2-7, with 8 bases that match TRBD1. The germline CDR1 and CDR2 sequences are PRHDT and FYEKMQ (reference sequence). The CDR3 contains 14 residues. The trim removed 4 bases at V and 6 bases at J, leaving 8 bases unmatched.

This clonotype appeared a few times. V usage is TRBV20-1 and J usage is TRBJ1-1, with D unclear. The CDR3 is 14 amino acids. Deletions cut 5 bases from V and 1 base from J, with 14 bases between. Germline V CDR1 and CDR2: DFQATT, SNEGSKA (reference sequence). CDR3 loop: CSASSRARNTEAFF. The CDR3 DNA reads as TGCAGTGCTTCCTCGCGGGCCCGGAACACTGAAGCTTTCTTT.

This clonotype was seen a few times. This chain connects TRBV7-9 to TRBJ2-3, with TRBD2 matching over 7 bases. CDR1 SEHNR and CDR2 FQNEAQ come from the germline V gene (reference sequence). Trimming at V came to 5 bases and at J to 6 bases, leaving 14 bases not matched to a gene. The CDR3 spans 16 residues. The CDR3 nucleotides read TGTGCCAGCAGCATCTCCTACGGGGGGTCGGGTGATACGCAGTATTTT. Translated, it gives CASSISYGGSGDTQYF.

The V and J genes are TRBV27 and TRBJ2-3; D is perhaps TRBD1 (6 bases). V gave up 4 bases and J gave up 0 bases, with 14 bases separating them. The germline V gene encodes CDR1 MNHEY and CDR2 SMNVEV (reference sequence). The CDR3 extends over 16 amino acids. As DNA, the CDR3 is TGTGCCAGCAGTTACTCCCTGACAGGTAGCACAGATACGCAGTATTTT. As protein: CASSYSLTGSTDTQYF.

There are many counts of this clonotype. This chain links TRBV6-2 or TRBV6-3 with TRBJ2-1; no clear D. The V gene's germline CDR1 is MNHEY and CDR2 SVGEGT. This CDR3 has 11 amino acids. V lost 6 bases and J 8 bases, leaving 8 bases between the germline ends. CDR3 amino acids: CASSPAYEQFF. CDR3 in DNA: TGTGCCAGCAGCCCCGCCTATGAGCAGTTCTTC.

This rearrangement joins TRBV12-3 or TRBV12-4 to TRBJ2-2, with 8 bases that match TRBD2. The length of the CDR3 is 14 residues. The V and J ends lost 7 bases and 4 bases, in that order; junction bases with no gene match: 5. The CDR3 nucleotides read TGTGCCAGCAAAGCGGGAGCTAGCACCGGGGAGCTGTTTTTT. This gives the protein CASKAGASTGELFF.

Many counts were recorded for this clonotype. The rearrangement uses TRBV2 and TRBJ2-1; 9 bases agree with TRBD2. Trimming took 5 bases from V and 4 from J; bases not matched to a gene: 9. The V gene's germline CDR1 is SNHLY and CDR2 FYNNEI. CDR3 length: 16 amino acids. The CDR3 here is CASSRPGLALYNEQFF. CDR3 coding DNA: TGTGCCAGCAGTCGACCGGGACTAGCCCTTTACAATGAGCAGTTCTTC.

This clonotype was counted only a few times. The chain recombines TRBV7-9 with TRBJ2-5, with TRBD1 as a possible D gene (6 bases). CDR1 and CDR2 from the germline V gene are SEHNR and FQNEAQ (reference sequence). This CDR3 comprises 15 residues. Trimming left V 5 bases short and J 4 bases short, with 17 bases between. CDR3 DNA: TGTGCCAGCAGCCGGACAGTCCATCTGCGAGAGACCCAGTACTTC. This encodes CASSRTVHLRETQYF.

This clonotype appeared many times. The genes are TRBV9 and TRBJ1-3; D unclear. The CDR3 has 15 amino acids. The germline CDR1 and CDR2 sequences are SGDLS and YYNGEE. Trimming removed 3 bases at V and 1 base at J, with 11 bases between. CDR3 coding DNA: TGTGCCAGCAGCGAGAGTGGGTTATCTGGAAACACCATATATTTT. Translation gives CASSESGLSGNTIYF.